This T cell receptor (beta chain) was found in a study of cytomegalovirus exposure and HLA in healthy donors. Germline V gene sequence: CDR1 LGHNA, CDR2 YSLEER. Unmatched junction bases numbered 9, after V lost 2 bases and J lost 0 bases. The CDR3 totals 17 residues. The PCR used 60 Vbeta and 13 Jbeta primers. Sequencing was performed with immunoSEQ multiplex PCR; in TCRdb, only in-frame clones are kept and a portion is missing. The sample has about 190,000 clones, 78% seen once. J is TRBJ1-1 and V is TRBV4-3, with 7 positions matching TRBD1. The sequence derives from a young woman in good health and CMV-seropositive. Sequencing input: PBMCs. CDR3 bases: TGCGCCAGCAGCCAAAGTGGGACAGACCTCATGAACACTGAAGCTTTCTTT. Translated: CASSQSGTDLMNTEAFF.